This record looks at one TCR beta chain sequence and its context. At one end, the junction sequence differs from germline, possibly due to a read error. Recruits, aged about 18 to 95 years, lived in 24 US areas. Clones were read by immunoSEQ multiplex PCR, and TCRdb kept only the in-frame ones, dropping some. This table has a few hundred thousand clones, around 80% appearing once. The sample is drawn from a study of blood T cell repertoires in COVID-19. In the study overall: PBMCs, B-cell-depleted T cells, or T cells provided the cDNA or gDNA that made up the material.

The CDR3 covers 14 residues. The germline gives CDR1 SGHRS, CDR2 YFSETQ. This sequence was found in a man aged 30-40 years with acute COVID-19. The rearrangement joins TRBV5-1 to TRBJ2-1; 7 bases align to TRBD2. The specimen sequenced was PBMCs or T cells enriched from blood (not recorded which). This CDR3 reads CASSLSLADNEQFF. The CDR3 nucleotides read TGTGCCAGCAGCTTGAGCCTAGCGGACAATGAGCAGTTCTTC.